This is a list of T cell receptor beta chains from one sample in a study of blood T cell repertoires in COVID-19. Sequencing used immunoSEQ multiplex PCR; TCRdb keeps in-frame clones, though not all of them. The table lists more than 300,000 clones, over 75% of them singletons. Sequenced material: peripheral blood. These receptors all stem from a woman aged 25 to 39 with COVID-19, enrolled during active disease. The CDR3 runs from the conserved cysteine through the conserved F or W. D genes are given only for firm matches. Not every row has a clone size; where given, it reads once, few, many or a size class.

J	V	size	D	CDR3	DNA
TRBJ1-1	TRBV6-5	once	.	CASSYSIRGTEAFF	TGTGCCAGCAGTTACTCGATCCGGGGAACTGAAGCTTTCTTT
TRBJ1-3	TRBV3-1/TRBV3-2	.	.	CASSQRENSNTIYF	TGTGCCAGCAGCCAAAGGGAGAACTCCAACACCATATATTTT
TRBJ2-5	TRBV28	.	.	CASSFEGYQETQYF	TGTGCCAGCAGTTTCGAGGGATACCAAGAGACCCAGTACTTC
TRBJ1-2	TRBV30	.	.	CAWSAPPAGRGGYTF	TGTGCCTGGAGTGCCCCCCCGGCAGGGCGGGGTGGCTACACCTTC
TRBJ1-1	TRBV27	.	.	CASSLLGGSTEAFF	TGTGCCAGCAGTTTATTGGGGGGGAGCACTGAAGCTTTCTTT
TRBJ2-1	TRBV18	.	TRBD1	CASSQDRVYEQFF	TGTGCCAGCTCGCAAGACAGGGTTTATGAGCAGTTCTTC
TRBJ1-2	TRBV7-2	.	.	CANSPAGGYGYTF	TGTGCCAACTCGCCCGCGGGGGGATATGGCTACACCTTC
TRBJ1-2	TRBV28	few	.	CASRDGGYGYTF	TGTGCCAGCAGGGACGGGGGATATGGCTACACCTTC
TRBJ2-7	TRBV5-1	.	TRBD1	CASSLATGAFTYEQYF	TGCGCCAGCAGCTTGGCGACAGGGGCTTTCACCTACGAGCAGTACTTC
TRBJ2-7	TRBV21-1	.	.	CASSNLGTGSYEQYF	TGTGCCAGCAGCAACCTTGGGACAGGCTCCTACGAGCAGTACTTC
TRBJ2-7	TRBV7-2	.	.	CASSFHYRNPSYEQYF	TGTGCCAGCAGCTTTCACTATCGCAACCCCTCCTACGAGCAGTACTTC
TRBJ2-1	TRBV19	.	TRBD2	CASSGLGFAGDNEQFF	TGTGCCAGTAGTGGGCTAGGATTCGCGGGAGACAATGAGCAGTTCTTC
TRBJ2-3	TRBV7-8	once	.	CASSLGGLSTDTQYF	TGTGCCAGCAGCTTAGGAGGTCTAAGCACAGATACGCAGTATTTT
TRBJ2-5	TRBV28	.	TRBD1	CASSLRTGVETQYF	TGTGCCAGCAGTCTGCGGACAGGGGTTGAGACCCAGTACTTC
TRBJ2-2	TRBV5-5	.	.	CASSLASANTGELFF	TGTGCCAGCAGCTTAGCAAGCGCGAACACCGGGGAGCTGTTTTTT
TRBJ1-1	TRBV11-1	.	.	CASSLGVGNTEAFF	TGTGCCAGCAGCTTGGGAGTAGGGAACACTGAAGCTTTCTTT
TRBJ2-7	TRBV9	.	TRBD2	CASSVSGSGEYEQYF	TGTGCCAGCAGCGTATCTGGTAGCGGGGAGTACGAGCAGTACTTC
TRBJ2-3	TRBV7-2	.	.	CASSSSQSAGDTQYF	TGTGCCAGCAGCTCCTCCCAGAGCGCGGGAGATACGCAGTATTTT
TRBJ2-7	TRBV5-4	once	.	CASSPGHGNYEQYF	TGTGCCAGCAGCCCGGGACACGGAAACTACGAGCAGTACTTC
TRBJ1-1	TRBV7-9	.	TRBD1	CASSLAPGTGMNTEAFF	TGTGCCAGCAGCTTAGCCCCCGGGACAGGGATGAACACTGAAGCTTTCTTT
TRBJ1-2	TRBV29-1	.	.	CSVEGGGGYTF	TGCAGCGTTGAAGGTGGGGGCGGCTACACCTTC
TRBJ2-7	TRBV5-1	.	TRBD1	CASSFSGGASSYEQYF	TGCGCCAGCAGCTTTTCAGGGGGCGCGAGCTCCTACGAGCAGTACTTC
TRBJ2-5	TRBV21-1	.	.	CASTKPGTGEETQYF	TGTGCCAGCACCAAACCCGGGACAGGGGAAGAGACCCAGTACTTC
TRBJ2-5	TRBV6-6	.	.	CASSYSSGETQYF	TGTGCCAGCAGTTACTCGAGTGGAGAGACCCAGTACTTC
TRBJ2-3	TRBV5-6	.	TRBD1	CASSISGQVNTDTQYF	TGTGCCAGCAGCATATCGGGACAGGTAAACACAGATACGCAGTATTTT
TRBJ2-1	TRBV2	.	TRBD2	CASSEGLAANEQFF	TGTGCCAGCAGTGAGGGACTAGCGGCCAATGAGCAGTTCTTC
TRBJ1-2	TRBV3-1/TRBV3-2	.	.	CASSQQGGGRGYTF	TGTGCCAGCAGCCAACAGGGAGGAGGCAGAGGCTACACCTTC
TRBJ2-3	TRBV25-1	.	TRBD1	CATEDRDADTQYF	TGTGCAACGGAGGACAGGGACGCAGATACGCAGTATTTT
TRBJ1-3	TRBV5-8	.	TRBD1	CASRLRVDRVGNTIYF	TGTGCCAGCCGCTTGAGGGTAGACAGGGTTGGAAACACCATATATTTT
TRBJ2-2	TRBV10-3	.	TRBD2	CAISGGLAGNTGELFF	TGTGCCATCAGTGGCGGACTAGCGGGAAACACCGGGGAGCTGTTTTTT
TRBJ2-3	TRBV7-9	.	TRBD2	CASSFTSGRASDTQYF	TGTGCCAGCAGCTTCACTAGCGGGAGGGCCTCAGATACGCAGTATTTT
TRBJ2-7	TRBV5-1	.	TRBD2	CASSLGFQSGGRRLSYEQYF	TGCGCCAGCAGCTTGGGTTTCCAATCGGGGGGTCGCAGACTATCCTACGAGCAGTACTTC
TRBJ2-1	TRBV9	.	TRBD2	CASSVSGNLGEQFF	TGTGCCAGCAGCGTGAGCGGGAACCTCGGTGAGCAGTTCTTC
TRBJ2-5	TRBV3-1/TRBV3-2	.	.	CASSLLGRDKETQYF	TGTGCCAGCAGCCTTCTCGGGCGGGATAAAGAGACCCAGTACTTC
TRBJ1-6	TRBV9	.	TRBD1	CARPYGGGESPLHF	TGTGCCAGACCCTATGGAGGGGGCGAGTCACCCCTCCACTTT
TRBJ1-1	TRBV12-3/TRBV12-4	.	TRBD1	CASRGTGEREAFF	TGTGCCAGCAGAGGGACAGGGGAACGTGAAGCTTTCTTT
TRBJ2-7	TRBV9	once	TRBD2	CASSVGGEGIYEQYF	TGTGCCAGCAGCGTGGGCGGGGAGGGGATCTACGAGCAGTACTTC
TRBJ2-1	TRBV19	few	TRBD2	CASSKGLAAYNEQFF	TGTGCCAGTAGCAAGGGACTAGCGGCTTACAATGAGCAGTTCTTC
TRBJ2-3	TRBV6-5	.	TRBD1	CASSTRDRGLDTQYF	TGTGCCAGCAGTACCCGGGACAGGGGGCTGGATACGCAGTATTTT
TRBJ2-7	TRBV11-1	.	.	CASSLLNYEQYF	TGTGCCAGCAGCCTATTAAACTACGAGCAGTACTTC
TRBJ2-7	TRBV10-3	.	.	CAISDNQGGSGEQYF	TGTGCCATCAGTGACAATCAGGGAGGCTCGGGCGAGCAGTACTTC
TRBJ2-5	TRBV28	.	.	CASSLWPGDGTQYF	TGTGCCAGCAGTTTATGGCCCGGAGATGGGACCCAGTACTTC
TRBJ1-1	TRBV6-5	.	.	CASTPPQVRTEAFF	TGTGCCAGCACCCCCCCCCAGGTTAGGACTGAAGCTTTCTTT
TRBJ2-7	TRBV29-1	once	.	CSVEAQAGGYEQYF	TGCAGCGTTGAGGCGCAGGCGGGTGGATACGAGCAGTACTTC
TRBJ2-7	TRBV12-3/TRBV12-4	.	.	CASSRRPGVEQYF	TGTGCCAGCAGCCGGCGCCCGGGTGTAGAGCAGTACTTC
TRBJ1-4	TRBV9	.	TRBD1	CASSDGQAVGEKLFF	TGTGCCAGCAGCGACGGACAGGCAGTAGGAGAAAAACTGTTTTTT
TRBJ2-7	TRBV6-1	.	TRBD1	CASSEGTGRQYF	TGTGCCAGCAGTGAAGGGACAGGCAGGCAGTACTTC
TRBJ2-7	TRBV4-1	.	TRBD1	CASSQVPPEQGAYEQYF	TGCGCCAGCAGCCAAGTTCCCCCGGAACAGGGGGCCTACGAGCAGTACTTC
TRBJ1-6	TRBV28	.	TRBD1	CASTPRDRDNSPLHF	TGTGCCAGCACCCCCCGGGACAGGGATAATTCACCCCTCCACTTT
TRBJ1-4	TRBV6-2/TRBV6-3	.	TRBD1	CASSATGTNEKLFF	TGTGCCAGCAGCGCGACAGGGACTAATGAAAAACTGTTTTTT
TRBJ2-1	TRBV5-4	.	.	CASSARDGPLGGQFF	TGTGCCAGCAGCGCAAGGGACGGTCCCTTAGGGGGGCAGTTCTTC
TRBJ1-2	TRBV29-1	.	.	CSVGTSFGGYTF	TGCAGCGTTGGGACATCCTTCGGGGGCTACACCTTC
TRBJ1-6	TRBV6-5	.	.	CASTIQGHQNSPLHF	TGTGCCAGCACCATCCAGGGGCACCAAAATTCACCCCTCCACTTT
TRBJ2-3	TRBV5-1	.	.	CASSSGVSTDTQYF	TGCGCCAGCAGCAGCGGCGTTAGCACAGATACGCAGTATTTT
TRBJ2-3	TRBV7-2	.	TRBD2	CASSQATSGITDTQYF	TGTGCCAGCAGCCAAGCGACTAGCGGGATCACAGATACGCAGTATTTT
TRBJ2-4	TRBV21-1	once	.	CASRWRTSGRVPAKNIQYF	TGTGCCAGCAGGTGGCGGACTAGCGGGAGGGTGCCGGCCAAAAACATTCAGTACTTC
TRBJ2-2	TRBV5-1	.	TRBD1	CASSLRDRSNTGELFF	TGCGCCAGCAGCCTAAGGGACAGATCTAACACCGGGGAGCTGTTTTTT